This TCR beta chain was documented in a study of shared clonotypes between healthy human individuals (dated by TCRdb to about 2020). Context from the whole study: A couple of women and a few men aged 18 to 49 years were included in the cohort. For each donor, three plates each were used for CD4 naive and CD4 memory, two plates were used for CD8 naive, and one plate was used for CD8 memory. Blood TCR repertoires of five healthy adults were deeply sequenced to estimate repertoire size and the extent of clonotype sharing between individuals. To increase sequencing depth and limit assay-specific biases, TCR repertoire library preparation and sequencing were carried out by different laboratories using diverse techniques. Per donor, leukapheresis produced somewhere between about 0.94 and 10 billion PBMCs. Paper-wide results and their limitations: Across a few donors, around 5% of naive CD4, around 3.5% of naive CD8, 2.3% of memory CD4, and around 0.4% of memory CD8 clonotypes were shared. The small number of donors limited the genetic and exposure-history diversity represented. Pairwise subsampling indicated that sequencing depth was expected to affect the degree of clonotype sharing among donors. Sampling was limited to blood, and TCR repertoires in tissue likely differ from TCR repertoires in blood. Compared with non-shared clonotypes, clonotypes shared by all four sorted-subset donors had higher generation probabilities. Incomplete sequencing was indicated by rarefaction of sorted-subset datasets, despite the large sequencing depth. Larger estimated clonotype richness was generally found for naive subsets than for memory subsets.

Concerning this clone itself: This clone's antigen is unknown. There are no base qualities to consult, and no much larger clone falls within one base.

From cysteine to phenylalanine, the CDR3 is 14 amino acids long. Only the CDR3 portion is preserved as DNA: 42 bases, with reading frame beginning at the first base. The V end loses 0 bases and the J end loses 0 bases, and a stretch of 5 bases separates them. CDR1 and CDR2 are drawn from the germline V gene (reference sequence): SEHNR, FQNEAQ. Using the deep immunoSEQ assay, TCR CDR3 regions were amplified from genomic DNA by multiplex PCR. For each cell subset, the extracted genomic DNA was distributed evenly across all wells of several immunoSEQ 96-well plates, and each plate served as one replicate. For sorted subsets, each replicate PCR was loaded with approximately 0.2 ug genomic DNA, equivalent to 30,000 to 35,000 T cell genomes. Purified libraries were quantified with a Qubit 3.0 fluorometer, sized on a Bioanalyzer 2100, and re-quantified with the KAPA Library Quantification kit. Each immunoSEQ 96-well plate was sequenced on its own single-read 150-cycle Illumina NextSeq 550 flow cell. The published analysis was carried out like this. Because the immunoSEQ output held only junctional sequences and lacked quality scores, the filtering could not match the filtering applied to full-length reads. To assign V/J genes and CDR3, sequences were annotated against IMGT germline references using PyIR, a Python wrapper for IgBLAST v1.9. Any read was removed if the V/J assignment was weak (E-value above 1e-6), the CDR3 was missing, or the read contained stop codons, out-of-frame junctions, or ambiguous translated residues. V3J clonotypes were defined as sequences sharing an identical inferred V gene, J gene, and CDR3 amino acid sequence. The percentage overlap between two repertoires was calculated by dividing the number of shared unique clonotypes by the size of the smaller repertoire. Three approaches were used to assess repertoire richness: RTK rarefaction, the Chao1 estimator, and Recon v2.1 estimates of unobserved clonotypes. For all TCRbeta clonotypes obtained by the gDNA method from a handful of donors, generation probabilities were computed with OLGA. The clones in this table, taken by TCRdb from immuneACCESS, are in-frame only. Not every clone is retained; where verified, under half of the shortfall comes from an unresolved V gene, and the cause of the rest is unknown. The V and J calls and clone size are taken from that table; D and trimming were inferred from the DNA. The sample table holds around 2,000,000 clones, of which about 94% were seen once. The top ten constitute about 1.1% of the sample.

CD8 naive samples were obtained by positive selection for CCR7 among CD45RO-negative cells, yielding a CD45RA+CCR7+ population from which TemRA cells were excluded. The donors were healthy, HIV-negative adults with no recently reported acute infections or vaccinations. Every donor was a Caucasian adult living in Nashville, Tennessee, USA. Blood was obtained by leukapheresis, after which PBMCs were separated by Ficoll-Histopaque density gradient centrifugation and cryopreserved in liquid nitrogen vapor phase. Analytical flow cytometry was used to check the purity and quantity of each magnetically sorted T cell population. Genomic DNA was isolated from every sorted fraction and measured by UV absorbance on a Nanodrop 2000c.

Recombination connected TRBV7-9 to TRBJ2-5; the D gene remains uncertain. The sample comprised naive CD8+ T cells sorted from blood. The cell subset or site label, read with the paper, signifies: CD45RA+CCR7+. This TCR was sampled from a man aged 18 to 30 in good health. The DNA sequence is TGTGCCAGCAGCTTAGCCCAGAACCAAGAGACCCAGTACTTC. This encodes CASSLAQNQETQYF.